This T cell receptor beta chain was obtained from a study of beta chain features in type 1 diabetes. Investigators reverse transcribed all isolated RNA, so they sequenced expressed TCRB transcripts. An average of about 3.5 million reads was obtained for naive, central memory and regulatory T cell samples. Sequencing used immunoSEQ multiplex PCR; TCRdb keeps in-frame clones, though not all of them. Of roughly 250,000 clones in the sample, 68% are singletons; the top ten hold around 0.05%. Details on this clone: What it binds is not known.

General study points: Sampled from patients, naive, central memory and Treg TCRB repertoires appeared more similar than those sampled from healthy donors. TCRB rearrangement may or may not be influenced by HLA type; here this remained unresolved.

The junction had 12 bases not matched to a gene; V was cut back by 8 bases and J by 6 bases. Per the germline V gene, CDR1 is LNHDA and CDR2 is SQIVND (reference sequence). There are 15 residues in the CDR3. Sequenced material: naive CD4+ T cells from blood. The V call is TRBV19, the J call TRBJ2-1; 8 bases are a match to TRBD2. The receptor was isolated from a man aged 25-45 years in good health. As DNA, the CDR3 is TGTGCCAGTTCCTGGGCGCGGCTAGCGGGCAATGAGCAGTTCTTC. Protein sequence: CASSWARLAGNEQFF.